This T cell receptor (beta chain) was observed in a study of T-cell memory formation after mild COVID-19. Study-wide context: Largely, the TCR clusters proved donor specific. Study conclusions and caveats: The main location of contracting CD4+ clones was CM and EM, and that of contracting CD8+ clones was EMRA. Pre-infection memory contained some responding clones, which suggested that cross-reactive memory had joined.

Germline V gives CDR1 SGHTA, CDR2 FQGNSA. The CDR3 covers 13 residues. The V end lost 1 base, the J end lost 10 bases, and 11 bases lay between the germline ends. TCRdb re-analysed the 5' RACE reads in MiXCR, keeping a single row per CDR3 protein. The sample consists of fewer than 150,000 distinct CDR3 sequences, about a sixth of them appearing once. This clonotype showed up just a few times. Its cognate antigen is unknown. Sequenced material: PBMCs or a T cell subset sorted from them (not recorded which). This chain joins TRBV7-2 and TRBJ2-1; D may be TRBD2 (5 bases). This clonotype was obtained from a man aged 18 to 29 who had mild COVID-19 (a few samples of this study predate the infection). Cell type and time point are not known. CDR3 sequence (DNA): TGTGCCAGCAGCTTAGTGGAGCGGCTAGAGCAGTTCTTC. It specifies CASSLVERLEQFF.